The rows below give T cell receptor beta chains drawn from one sample of a study of T cells expressing NK-cell markers. TCRdb reprocessed the 5' RACE reads and stores each CDR3 protein as one record, lacking DNA. The data show approximately 420,000 distinct CDR3 sequences, and the top ten clones hold approximately 12%. The sequenced sample was blood T cells: a sorted CD56 or NKG2C T cell subset, CD4+ or CD8+ T cells, or bulk PBMC T cells (not recorded which). The receptors originated from a woman between 50 and 59 years old in good health. Both conserved end residues are part of each CDR3.

cdr3_aa j_call v_call
CASTSGKTQYF TRBJ2-5 TRBV23-1
CASSLVGTSGGLTYEQYF TRBJ2-7 TRBV5-1
CASSHSGQPNYNEQFF TRBJ2-1 TRBV7-9
CASSPEGAKISEAFF TRBJ1-1 TRBV18
CASTHSGQSTDTQYF TRBJ2-3 TRBV9
CASRWTSGRMGTGELFF TRBJ2-2 TRBV3-1
CASSYSMVAFF TRBJ1-1 TRBV6-6
CASSLVGTATVSSYNEQFF TRBJ2-1 TRBV5-1
CASSYDPGWCHEQYF TRBJ2-7 TRBV6-7
CASFTGTRPYEQYF TRBJ2-7 TRBV27
CASSFWQSYEQYF TRBJ2-7 TRBV7-2
CASSPPSGRPQSETQYF TRBJ2-5 TRBV3-1
CASSVQWRGYTF TRBJ1-2 TRBV6-1
CSAREDGYSPLHF TRBJ1-6 TRBV20-1
CASSLVPEETQYF TRBJ2-5 TRBV7-9
CASGGIGTRETGELFF TRBJ2-2 TRBV11-2
CASRTFSGNTIYF TRBJ1-3 TRBV19
CSAASARNTYEQYF TRBJ2-7 TRBV20-1
CASSLAEGGEFF TRBJ2-1 TRBV5-1
CASSLAGTASTDTQYF TRBJ2-3 TRBV5-1
CASSSPTGISYEQYF TRBJ2-7 TRBV7-9
CAIRGGGPGRETQYF TRBJ2-5 TRBV10-3
CAISEGGNWDIQYF TRBJ2-4 TRBV10-3
CASSKGGFINEQFF TRBJ2-1 TRBV19
CAIRGDRGPEGEQYF TRBJ2-7 TRBV10-3
CSALDSSSYNEQFF TRBJ2-1 TRBV20-1
CASSLGQGDYGYTF TRBJ1-2 TRBV5-1
CSARDPGRDTEAFF TRBJ1-1 TRBV20-1
CSARMVAGGTDTQYF TRBJ2-3 TRBV20-1
CASGLAGETQYF TRBJ2-5 TRBV10-3
CSARGIVKGRLAGVPDTQYF TRBJ2-3 TRBV20-1
CASSRQTGGLNTEAFF TRBJ1-1 TRBV4-1
CASSLGGKGETQYF TRBJ2-5 TRBV7-3
CASSPGAVFQETQYF TRBJ2-5 TRBV18
CASSLGDYGRREQFF TRBJ2-1 TRBV5-1
CASSSGRTGGTGETDTQYF TRBJ2-3 TRBV5-1
CSAALRLPYEQYF TRBJ2-7 TRBV20-1